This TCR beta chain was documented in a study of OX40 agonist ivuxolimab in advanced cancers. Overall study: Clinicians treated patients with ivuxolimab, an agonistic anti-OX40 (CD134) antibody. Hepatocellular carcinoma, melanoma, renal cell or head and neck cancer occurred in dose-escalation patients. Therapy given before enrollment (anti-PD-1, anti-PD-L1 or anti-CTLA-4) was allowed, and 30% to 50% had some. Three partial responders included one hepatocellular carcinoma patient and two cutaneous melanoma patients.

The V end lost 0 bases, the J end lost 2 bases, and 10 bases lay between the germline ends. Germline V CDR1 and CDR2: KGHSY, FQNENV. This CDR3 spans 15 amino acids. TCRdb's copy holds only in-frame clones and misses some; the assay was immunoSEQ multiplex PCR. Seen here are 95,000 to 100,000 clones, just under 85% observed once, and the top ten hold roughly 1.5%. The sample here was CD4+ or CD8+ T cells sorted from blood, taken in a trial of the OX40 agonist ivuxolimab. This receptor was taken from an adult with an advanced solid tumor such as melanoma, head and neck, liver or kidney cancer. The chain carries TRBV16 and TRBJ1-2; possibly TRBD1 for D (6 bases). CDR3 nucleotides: TGTGCCAGCAGCCAATCCGGACAGTACAACTATGGCTACACCTTC. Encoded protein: CASSQSGQYNYGYTF.